The 2 T cell receptor beta chains listed next were all sequenced from one sample in a study of T-cell memory formation after mild COVID-19. A single record per CDR3 protein comes from TCRdb applying MiXCR to the 5' RACE reads. The sample shows a few hundred thousand distinct CDR3 sequences, around 15% of them seen only once. Sample: PBMCs or a T cell subset sorted from them (not recorded which). All receptors come from a man between 18 and 35 years old who had mild COVID-19 (a few samples of this study predate the infection). Cell type and time point are not known.

The sample holds many counts of this clonotype. The chain has TRBV20-1 and TRBJ2-4, with D unresolved. Trimming removed 0 bases at V and 2 bases at J, with 14 bases between. This CDR3 comprises 16 residues. Germline-derived CDR1 and CDR2 are DFQATT and SNEGSKA (reference sequence). The CDR3 loop reads CSARDQDPRPKNIQYF. The CDR3 nucleotides read TGCAGTGCTAGAGATCAGGACCCTCGGCCCAAAAACATTCAGTACTTC.

The chain recombines TRBV5-6 with TRBJ1-5; 8 nucleotides line up with TRBD1. V shed 4 bases, J shed 7 bases, and the junction held 10 bases outside the gene matches. The CDR3 runs to 15 residues. Germline CDR1 and CDR2: SGHDT and YYEEEE. The DNA for the CDR3 is TGTGCCAGCAGCCGAAGGACAACAGGGGGACAGCCCCAGCATTTT. Translation: CASSRRTTGGQPQHF.